One sample yielded the 18 T cell receptor beta chains listed below, sequenced in a study of blood T cells in healthy people across ages. Alongside a J-beta primer mix, a sample-barcoded 5' primer served in a second PCR lasting about 7 to 11 cycles. TCRdb fed the 5' RACE reads into MiXCR, producing one record per CDR3 protein. The sample has 1.5 million to 2 million distinct CDR3 sequences, about 39% seen once. Sequences were obtained from blood. These receptors were collected from a human donor in good health.

This clonotype was counted between two and nine times. The chain employs TRBV20-1 and TRBJ1-5; TRBD1 is a possible D gene (6 bases). V lost 5 bases to trimming and J lost 4 bases, with 15 bases between them. The CDR3 loop spans 14 amino acids. CDR1 and CDR2 (germline): DFQATT, SNEGSKA (reference sequence). CDR3 DNA: TGCAGTGCTGGACGGACAGCGGGTAATCAGCCCCAGCATTTT. Translated, it gives CSAGRTAGNQPQHF.

The genes are TRBV5-5 and TRBJ1-1; D remains unclear. V lost 1 base to trimming and J lost 4 bases, with 17 bases between them. The CDR3 sequence is 16 residues long. Germline loops: CDR1 SGHKS, CDR2 YYEKEE (reference sequence). The CDR3 is CASSLPSRGRGTEAFF. CDR3 coding DNA: TGTGCCAGCAGCTTGCCCTCAAGAGGACGGGGCACTGAAGCTTTCTTT.

The V gene is TRBV7-9, the J gene TRBJ2-4; D call uncertain. The DNA end lines up better with TRBJ2-7; the J call may be wrong. The CDR3 runs 15 residues. Germline CDR1 SEHNR, CDR2 FQNEAQ (reference sequence). The CDR3 reads CASSLAAPRPNEQYF. The CDR3 region has the DNA TGTGCCAGCAGCTTAGCAGCCCCAAGACCCAACGAGCAGTACTTC.

Regarding this clonotype: One end of the junction varies from germline; a read error may be responsible. The chain carries TRBV14 and TRBJ1-2; 7 bases agree with TRBD1. CDR1 is SGHDN, CDR2 FVKESK, per germline. The CDR3 has 16 residues. CDR3 DNA: TGTGCCAGCAGCCAAAATAGGGGGCTGTATGCCTATGACTACACCTTC. This encodes CASSQNRGLYAYDYTF.

The rearrangement uses TRBV9 and TRBJ2-1, with 14 bases aligning to TRBD2. The CDR3 has 16 residues. The trim removed 4 bases at V and 10 bases at J, leaving 10 bases unmatched. Looked up from germline, CDR1 is SGDLS and CDR2 is YYNGEE. The CDR3 spells CASSPPTSGGAGEQFF. The CDR3 DNA sequence: TGTGCCAGCAGCCCACCGACTAGCGGGGGGGCCGGGGAGCAGTTCTTC.

The chain employs TRBV20-1 and TRBJ2-1, with D perhaps TRBD2 (7 bases). With 7 bases removed from V and 7 bases from J, the gap between germline ends came to 20 bases. The germline gives CDR1 DFQATT, CDR2 SNEGSKA (reference sequence). This CDR3 has 14 residues. The DNA for the CDR3 is TGCAGTGTCTCATGGGGGGGGCCTAGGAATGAGCAGTTCTTC. Translated: CSVSWGGPRNEQFF.

With regard to this clonotype: One end of the junction fails to match germline, which may point to a read error. The J gene is TRBJ2-6, the V gene TRBV15; the D is unclear. The CDR3 length is 16 residues. The germline gives CDR1 LNHNV, CDR2 YYDKDF (reference sequence). The CDR3 spells CATSRDPYTGANVLTF. DNA of the CDR3: TGTGCCACTAGCAGAGATCCGTACACTGGGGCCAACGTCCTGACTTTC. The full variable domain, rest sourced from reference TRBV15 and TRBJ2-6, is DAMVIQNPRYQVTQFGKPVTLSCSQTLNHNVMYWYQQKSSQAPKLLFHYYDKDFNNEADTPDNFQSRRPNTSFCFLDIRSPGLGDTAMYLCATSRDPYTGANVLTFGAGSRLTVL.

In its sample, this clonotype was seen a few times. The V gene is TRBV20-1, the J gene TRBJ1-2; D possibly corresponds to TRBD1 (5 bases). CDR1 and CDR2 (germline): DFQATT, SNEGSKA (reference sequence). Trimming left V 6 bases short and J 4 bases short, with 15 bases between. The CDR3 extends over 13 amino acids. CDR3 amino acids: CSANEQVSYGYTF. The DNA of the CDR3 is TGCAGTGCGAACGAACAGGTTTCCTATGGCTACACCTTC.

This clonotype was observed a handful of times. The chain is built from TRBV6-2 or TRBV6-3 and TRBJ2-4; D uncertain. Germline CDR1 is MNHEY and CDR2 is SVGEGT. CDR3 length: 11 residues. Trimming removed 6 bases at V and 7 bases at J, with 7 bases between. The CDR3 sequence: CASRKWNIQYF. CDR3 sequence (DNA): TGTGCCAGCAGAAAGTGGAACATTCAGTACTTC.

This chain uses TRBV10-3 with TRBJ2-3; TRBD1 aligns across 9 bases. The ends lost 11 bases at V and 4 bases at J; junction bases unmatched: 10. CDR1 is ENHRY, CDR2 SYGVKD, per germline. CDR3 length equals 14 residues. In nucleotides, the CDR3 is TGTGCCGTTGAGGGACAGGGTAGGCCAGATACGCAGTATTTT. Encoded protein: CAVEGQGRPDTQYF.

Of note for this clonotype: At one end, the junction sequence differs from germline, possibly due to a read error. The rearrangement joins TRBV7-2 to TRBJ2-1; TRBD1 or TRBD2 may be the D gene (7 bases each). This CDR3 is built from 15 residues. Germline CDR1 reads SGHTA; CDR2 reads FQGNSA. The CDR3 reads CASTLRAGGVNEQFF. In DNA form, the CDR3 reads TGTGCCAGCACCTTAAGGGCAGGGGGGGTCAATGAGCAGTTCTTC.

This chain links TRBV7-8 with TRBJ2-1, with D possibly TRBD2 on 7 matching bases. CDR3 length: 15 amino acids. CDR1 SGHVS and CDR2 FQNEAQ come from the germline V gene. Trimming pared 2 bases from V and 9 bases from J, leaving 17 bases between. The CDR3 DNA reads TGTGCCAGCAGCTTAAAGGGGGGGCCATCCGTTGAGCAGTTCTTC. Translation: CASSLKGGPSVEQFF.

The rearrangement joins TRBV9 to TRBJ2-1; 10 positions agree with TRBD1. Germline-derived CDR1 and CDR2 are SGDLS and YYNGEE. The CDR3 is 16 amino acids. Trimming removed 2 bases from V and 6 bases from J; junction bases left unmatched: 8. The CDR3 sequence: CASSVGTGDPLNEQFF. CDR3 sequence (DNA): TGTGCCAGCAGCGTCGGGACAGGGGATCCCCTCAATGAGCAGTTCTTC.

This clonotype was found a few times. V gene TRBV3-1 combines with J gene TRBJ2-5; TRBD2 might be the D (6 bases). The CDR3 is 14 residues long. Germline V gives CDR1 LGHDT, CDR2 YNNKEL (reference sequence). Trimming took off 8 bases at V and 5 bases at J, with 18 bases between the two ends. Here the CDR3 reads CASRLEGSSETQYF. The CDR3 nucleotides are TGTGCCAGCCGTCTGGAGGGGTCGTCGGAGACCCAGTACTTC.

This clonotype was counted a few times. The chain recombines TRBV20-1 with TRBJ2-1; no definite D call. Trimming cost V 5 bases and J 4 bases, with 6 bases left between them. This CDR3 contains 11 residues. Germline V lookup: CDR1 DFQATT, CDR2 SNEGSKA (reference sequence). Here the CDR3 DNA reads TGCAGTGCTGACCGATACAATGAGCAGTTCTTC. Amino acids: CSADRYNEQFF.

The V call is TRBV6-1, the J call TRBJ2-2; D not resolved. This CDR3 contains 16 residues. Germline V gene data show CDR1 as MNHNS and CDR2 as SASEGT. The germline V and J ends were trimmed by 10 bases and 0 bases, with 18 bases remaining between them. The CDR3 coding sequence is TGTGCCACCTCAATCTTCTACGAGGCGAACACCGGGGAGCTGTTTTTT. Encoded protein: CATSIFYEANTGELFF.

This clonotype was counted between two and nine times. The chain uses TRBV6-6 and TRBJ2-7; D uncertain. V was pared by 6 bases and J by 4 bases, with 16 bases between. The germline V gene has CDR1 MNHNY and CDR2 SVGAGI (reference sequence). CDR3 length: 14 amino acids. The CDR3 reads CASRYPGRGYEQYF. In DNA form, the CDR3 reads TGTGCCAGCAGGTATCCTGGGCGTGGATACGAGCAGTACTTC.

The rearrangement uses TRBV11-1 and TRBJ2-7; TRBD1 agrees at 7 bases. V was pared by 5 bases and J by 7 bases, with 14 bases of the junction left unmatched. Germline lookup yields CDR1 SGHAT and CDR2 FQDESV (reference sequence). This CDR3 is built from 15 residues. The CDR3 nucleotides read TGTGCCAGCAGCGCCACGACAGGGTCCTCATCAGAGCAGTACTTC. Translating gives CASSATTGSSSEQYF.